This T cell receptor beta chain came from a study of shared clonotypes between healthy human individuals. Study details: A couple of women and a few men aged 18 to 49 made up the donors.

The V segment lost 3 bases and the J segment 5 bases; nucleotides outside the gene matches: 2. This CDR3 has 14 residues. CDR1 SGHAT and CDR2 FQNNGV come from the germline V gene. The repertoire was sequenced with immunoSEQ multiplex PCR; TCRdb's copy has only in-frame clones and lacks some. This sample yields fewer than 650,000 clones, of which around 78% are seen a single time; over 10% belongs to the top ten. The TCR comes from a middle-aged woman in good health. Some clones in this sample may be carry-over from other donors' samples. Source material: PBMCs. J is TRBJ2-7 and V is TRBV11-2; 12 bases are a match to TRBD1. The CDR3 sequence: CASSFGTGGHEQYF. The CDR3 DNA is TGTGCCAGCAGCTTTGGGACAGGGGGCCACGAGCAGTACTTC.